This T cell receptor beta chain comes out of a study of blood T cell repertoires in COVID-19. Study context: PBMCs, B-cell-depleted T cells, or T cells provided the cDNA or gDNA that made up the material.

The germline V and J ends were trimmed by 2 bases and 0 bases, with 14 bases remaining between them. The CDR3 runs to 17 residues. The germline V gene has CDR1 SGHTA and CDR2 FQGNSA. This clone turned up a few times. Original data processing: Amplification of reference gene primers was used by the study to estimate nucleated cell counts. Clones were sequenced by immunoSEQ multiplex PCR, and TCRdb holds only the in-frame ones, with some missing. That table gives V, J and clone size, and the DNA gave D and trimming. The sample consists of 100,000 to 150,000 clones, roughly 84% of them appearing once. The clonotype was recovered from a woman of 80 years or more with acute or convalescent COVID-19. Sequences were obtained from peripheral blood. The V and J genes are TRBV7-2 and TRBJ2-1; D is possibly TRBD2 (6 bases). The CDR3 loop is CASSLRGGILSYNEQFF. DNA of the CDR3: TGTGCCAGCAGCTTAAGGGGCGGGATCCTCTCCTACAATGAGCAGTTCTTC.